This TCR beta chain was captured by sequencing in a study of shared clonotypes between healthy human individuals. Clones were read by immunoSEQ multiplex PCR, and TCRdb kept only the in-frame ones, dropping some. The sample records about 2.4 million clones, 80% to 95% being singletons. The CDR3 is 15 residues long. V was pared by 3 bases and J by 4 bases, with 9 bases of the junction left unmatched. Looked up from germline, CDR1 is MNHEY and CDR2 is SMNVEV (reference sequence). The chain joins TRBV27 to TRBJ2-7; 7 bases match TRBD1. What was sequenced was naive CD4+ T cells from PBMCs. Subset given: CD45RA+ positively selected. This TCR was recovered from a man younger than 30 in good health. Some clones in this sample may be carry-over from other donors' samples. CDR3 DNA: TGTGCCAGCAGTTTCCTTTGGGACAGCCCTTACGAGCAGTACTTC. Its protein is CASSFLWDSPYEQYF.